This TCR beta chain was identified in a study of glioma-infiltrating T cells after dendritic cell vaccination (dated by TCRdb to about 2016). For the study in its entirety: A cohort of 15 glioblastoma patients from Phase I and II dendritic cell vaccination trials was included, of whom 9 were newly diagnosed and 6 had recurrent disease. Patients received autologous tumor lysate-pulsed dendritic cell vaccination between about 2003 and 2013. To make the vaccine, monocyte-derived dendritic cells were cultured for 6 to 8 days with IL-4 and GM-CSF and then pulsed overnight with autologous tumor lysate. In glioblastoma patients vaccinated with dendritic cells, deep sequencing of TCR beta CDR3 regions served to measure tumor-infiltrating lymphocyte content and to compare repertoires between tumor and blood. Each patient got three intradermal injections of the dendritic cell vaccine, spaced at biweekly intervals, in the arm below the axilla. Survival after dendritic cell vaccination was correlated with TCR sequencing metrics, including TIL content and tumor-blood repertoire overlap. General findings and caveats noted by the study authors: TCR clonality showed no direct relationship with survival, which suggests that a diverse polyclonal response may matter. After dendritic cell vaccination, a higher estimated pretreatment TIL content predicted longer time to progression and longer overall survival. The cohort was small and heterogeneous, only a few patients had full blood and tumor sets, and even fewer had initial-recurrent tumor pairs. The TCR overlap response model with three groups was called speculative and said to need prospective validation.

Trimming removed 4 bases from V and 4 bases from J, leaving 13 bases between the germline ends. The germline V gene sets CDR1 to SGHTA and CDR2 to FQGNSA. From cysteine to phenylalanine, the CDR3 is 14 amino acids long. The kept DNA is CDR3 alone, 42 bases in frame from the first base. To be selected, patients needed enough residual fresh-frozen tumor tissue and more than two years of available survival data. Molecular status otherwise varied across the glioblastoma patients, but none of them carried an isocitrate dehydrogenase mutation. PBMC were collected before vaccination, two weeks after the third vaccination, and at tumor progression when it occurred. Genomic DNA was extracted with the Qiagen DNeasy Blood extraction Kit. As to this clone: Its cognate antigen has yet to be identified. No much larger clonotype is one base removed from it; base qualities were not supplied.

The immunoSEQ assay amplified TCRB CDR3 regions from roughly 2 micrograms of genomic DNA, or from all available DNA when less than that amount was available. The multiplex PCR employed 60 forward primers targeting TCR V beta segments and 13 reverse primers targeting J beta segments. To estimate the number of reads per starting template, synthetic control templates were added to each sample at limiting dilution. The Illumina HiSeq System generated 87 bp sequencing reads. In the authors' own workflow: PCR and sequencing errors were removed by a nearest neighbor algorithm that merged closely related sequences. TCR overlap was defined as the percentage of unique tumor TCR beta sequences that were also present in the same patient's peripheral blood. TCRdb provides this immuneACCESS table in a form limited to in-frame rearrangements. Some clones are lacking; in checked studies, under half of them reflect an unresolved V gene, and why the rest are absent is not known. V and J calls plus clone size are reproduced from that table; the DNA served to infer D and trimming. The sample data list some 38,000 clones, and approximately 80% of these were observed just once. Under 10% of the sample is in the top ten clones.

The rearrangement joined TRBV7-2 to TRBJ1-1; TRBD1 might be the D gene, on 5 matching bases. The clonotype comes from a human donor with glioblastoma. Sequencing used blood, obtained before dendritic cell vaccination. The CDR3 has the sequence CASSSILGVTEAFF. The nucleotide sequence is given as TGTGCCAGCAGCTCAATTCTAGGGGTCACTGAAGCTTTCTTT.